The 26 T cell receptor beta chains in this list originate from one sample, sequenced in a study of T cell responses to AZD1222 COVID-19 vaccine. Here immunoSEQ multiplex PCR was the method, and the copy in TCRdb shows in-frame clones only, minus some. The sample includes 25,000 to 35,000 clones, roughly nine tenths of them seen just once. This material consisted of peripheral blood, taken on day 0 of AZD1222 vaccination. These receptors all stem from an adult in good health.

The rearrangement links TRBV5-1 to TRBJ1-2, with D perhaps TRBD1 (5 bases). The CDR3 extends over 14 amino acids. Germline V gene data show CDR1 as SGHRS and CDR2 as YFSETQ. V dropped 0 bases and J dropped 6 bases, with 12 bases sitting between them. The CDR3 reads CASSLALGEDGYTF. CDR3 in DNA: TGCGCCAGCAGCTTGGCGCTAGGGGAGGATGGCTACACCTTC.

The J gene is TRBJ2-1, the V gene TRBV27, with a tentative D call TRBD1 (5 bases). This CDR3 is built from 19 residues. Trimming shortened V by 10 bases and J by 7 bases, and 35 bases separated the two germline ends. From germline, CDR1 is MNHEY and CDR2 SMNVEV (reference sequence). CDR3 sequence (DNA): TGTGCCACCGCGAGACATCGAGCAGGGTTATCCTTGGGTGGGAATGAGCAGTTCTTC. This encodes CATARHRAGLSLGGNEQFF.

In its sample, this clone was seen once. The chain recombines TRBV11-3 with TRBJ1-1; 11 bases map to TRBD1. There are 17 residues in the CDR3. Germline-derived CDR1 and CDR2 are SGHNT and YENEEA. The V and J ends lost 6 bases and 5 bases, in that order; junction bases with no gene match: 14. CDR3 coding DNA: TGTGCCAGCAGTCCTGGACAGGGGGCTTTGAGGGGGACTGAAGCTTTCTTT. It encodes CASSPGQGALRGTEAFF. Based on the CDR3 plus reference TRBV11-3 and TRBJ1-1, the full variable domain is EAGVVQSPRYKIIEKKQPVAFWCNPISGHNTLYWYLQNLGQGPELLIRYENEEAVDDSQLPKDRFSAERLKGVDSTLKIQPAELGDSAVYLCASSPGQGALRGTEAFFGQGTRLTVV.

About this clone: A read error may account for a junction end that differs from germline. The rearrangement uses TRBV10-3 and TRBJ1-3; D not resolved. The CDR3 contains 12 residues. From germline, CDR1 is ENHRY and CDR2 SYGVKD. The CDR3 here is CAISQSGNTIYF. CDR3 DNA: TGTGCCATCAGTCAGTCTGGAAACACCATATATTTT.

This chain links TRBV6-2 or TRBV6-3 with TRBJ2-1; 7 bases are shared with TRBD1. This CDR3 has 14 amino acids. The V segment lost 5 bases and the J segment 4 bases; nucleotides outside the gene matches: 5. Germline assignment: CDR1 MNHEY and CDR2 SVGEGT. CDR3 nucleotide sequence: TGTGCCAGCAGTCAGGGGGTACGGTACAATGAGCAGTTCTTC. Translation: CASSQGVRYNEQFF.

J is TRBJ1-2 and V is TRBV12-3 or TRBV12-4, with D unresolved. The CDR3 runs 12 residues. V was cut by 5 bases and J by 3 bases, with 7 bases left in between. CDR3 region: CASSSQYYGYTF. The CDR3 DNA sequence: TGTGCCAGCAGTAGTCAGTACTATGGCTACACCTTC.

The chain has TRBV15 and TRBJ1-4, with a possible D match to TRBD1 (6 bases). The CDR3 sequence is 18 residues long. Trimming stripped 5 bases from V and 0 bases from J, with 19 bases between. CDR1 and CDR2 from the germline V gene are LNHNV and YYDKDF (reference sequence). The CDR3 spells CATSQAVGSGATNEKLFF. The CDR3 nucleotides read TGTGCCACCAGCCAAGCCGTAGGATCAGGGGCAACTAATGAAAAACTGTTTTTT.

V and J are TRBV19 and TRBJ2-2; D uncertain. The CDR3 length is 15 residues. Per the germline V gene, CDR1 is LNHDA and CDR2 is SQIVND (reference sequence). V dropped 1 base and J dropped 2 bases, with 8 bases sitting between them. DNA of the CDR3: TGTGCCAGTAGTATAGTTCACGGTAACACCGGGGAGCTGTTTTTT. This translates into CASSIVHGNTGELFF.

The chain combines TRBV4-3 with TRBJ1-1; perhaps TRBD1 as D (6 bases). Germline lookup yields CDR1 LGHNA and CDR2 YSLEER. There are 13 residues in the CDR3. V lost 2 bases and J lost 6, with 10 bases in between. The CDR3 here is CASSQSSGAEAFF. The DNA for the CDR3 is TGCGCCAGCAGCCAATCTTCAGGGGCTGAAGCTTTCTTT.

This clone appeared a single time. The V gene is TRBV2, the J gene TRBJ1-2; 9 bases map to TRBD1. The CDR3 is made up of 12 amino acids. V trimming: 6 bases; J trimming: 7 bases; junction bases outside the gene matches: 3. CDR1 and CDR2 (germline): SNHLY, FYNNEI. The CDR3 DNA follows: TGTGCCAGCAGGGGACAGGGAGCTGGCTACACCTTC. Translated: CASRGQGAGYTF.

The chain uses TRBV5-4 and TRBJ2-7, with 7 bases aligning to TRBD1. V was pared by 0 bases and J by 3 bases, with 3 bases of the junction left unmatched. Germline CDR1 reads SGHNT; CDR2 reads YYREEE (reference sequence). The CDR3 contains 14 residues. The CDR3 DNA reads TGTGCCAGCAGCTTGGTGGGACAGATCTACGAGCAGTACTTC. This codes for CASSLVGQIYEQYF.

V usage is TRBV6-5 and J usage is TRBJ2-2; D is unclear. Deletions cut 0 bases from V and 8 bases from J, with 10 bases between. The CDR3 covers 14 residues. The germline gives CDR1 MNHEY, CDR2 SVGAGI. The CDR3 spells CASSYSVLGGELFF. CDR3 nucleotide sequence: TGTGCCAGCAGTTACTCGGTCCTCGGAGGGGAGCTGTTTTTT.

The CDR3: CASNLAQGASVRAEAFF. The CDR3 region has the DNA TGTGCCAGTAACCTCGCACAGGGGGCATCGGTGAGGGCTGAAGCTTTCTTT. V gene TRBV19 combines with J gene TRBJ1-1; 9 positions match TRBD1. The CDR3 is 17 residues long. V gave up 7 bases and J gave up 6 bases; unmatched junction bases: 18. Germline V gene data show CDR1 as LNHDA and CDR2 as SQIVND (reference sequence).

The chain carries TRBV9 and TRBJ1-3; the D is unclear. V lost 0 bases and J 2 bases, leaving 3 bases between the germline ends. The CDR3 is made up of 13 amino acids. Germline CDR1 reads SGDLS; CDR2 reads YYNGEE. Here the CDR3 reads CASSVVPGNTIYF. The CDR3 DNA reads as TGTGCCAGCAGCGTAGTGCCTGGAAACACCATATATTTT.

The V gene is TRBV25-1, the J gene TRBJ1-2; D gene unclear. The CDR3 has 13 residues. V lost 2 bases to trimming and J lost 5 bases, with 9 bases between them. The V gene's germline CDR1 is MGHDK and CDR2 SYGVNS. The DNA of the CDR3 is TGTGCCAGCAGTGAACTGGACCGATATGGCTACACCTTC. Translating gives CASSELDRYGYTF.

V and J are TRBV12-3 or TRBV12-4 and TRBJ2-7; 7 bases are a match to TRBD2. J lost 10 bases, V lost 5 bases, and 11 bases had no gene match. CDR3 length: 13 amino acids. Here the CDR3 DNA reads TGTGCCAGCAGTATTGCGGCCCCGGGAGGACAGTACTTC. It specifies CASSIAAPGGQYF.

J is TRBJ2-1 and V is TRBV6-2 or TRBV6-3; 8 bases fit TRBD1. V was clipped by 6 bases and J by 8 bases; unmatched bases: 9. This CDR3 region has 14 residues. The germline V gene encodes CDR1 MNHEY and CDR2 SVGEGT. In DNA, the CDR3 is TGTGCCAGCAGCCGATGGACAGGGCTTGATGAGCAGTTCTTC. Translated, it gives CASSRWTGLDEQFF.

The gene calls are TRBV4-3 and TRBJ2-1; either TRBD1 or TRBD2 may fit D (6 bases each). Trimming shortened V by 0 bases and J by 0 bases, and 15 bases separated the two germline ends. The CDR3 runs to 18 residues. Germline V gene data show CDR1 as LGHNA and CDR2 as YSLEER. This CDR3 is CASSQDDRGLFSYNEQFF. CDR3 coding DNA: TGCGCCAGCAGCCAAGACGATCGGGGGCTTTTCTCCTACAATGAGCAGTTCTTC.

V and J are TRBV6-5 and TRBJ1-2; D is ambiguous. Per germline, CDR1 MNHEY and CDR2 SVGAGI. Trimming left V 6 bases short and J 7 bases short, with 12 bases between. CDR3 size: 12 residues. CDR3 sequence reads: CASSSRGSGYTF. The DNA of the CDR3 is TGTGCCAGCAGCTCCCGAGGGAGTGGCTACACCTTC.

V gene TRBV5-6 combines with J gene TRBJ2-3, with 7 nucleotides matching TRBD1. Germline CDR1 and CDR2: SGHDT and YYEEEE. The length of the CDR3 is 13 residues. V shed 6 bases, J shed 4 bases, and the junction held 5 bases outside the gene matches. The CDR3 loop is CASNDRAADTQYF. The CDR3 bases are TGTGCCAGCAACGACAGGGCCGCAGATACGCAGTATTTT.

This chain connects TRBV6-5 to TRBJ1-1; a weak D match, TRBD1 (6 bases). The germline gives CDR1 MNHEY, CDR2 SVGAGI. Trimming pared 2 bases from V and 0 bases from J, leaving 10 bases between. CDR3 length: 15 amino acids. This chain's CDR3 is CASSYGGGVNTEAFF. The CDR3 DNA reads as TGTGCCAGCAGTTACGGGGGGGGCGTGAACACTGAAGCTTTCTTT.

A remark on this clone: Different DNA sequences within this sample yield the same CDR3. The chain is built from TRBV4-3 and TRBJ1-1; the D gene is possibly TRBD1 (6 bases). Trimming pared 0 bases from V and 1 base from J, leaving 12 bases between. There are 16 residues in the CDR3. Germline CDR1 and CDR2: LGHNA and YSLEER. For the CDR3, the DNA is TGCGCCAGCAGCCAAGATATGGGGGCTGGGAACACTGAAGCTTTCTTT. Protein sequence: CASSQDMGAGNTEAFF.

This chain connects TRBV10-2 to TRBJ1-2; 7 bases match TRBD1. Losses at the gene ends were 2 bases for V and 2 bases for J; bases not matched to a gene: 5. In germline, CDR1 is WSHSY, CDR2 SAAADI. There are 15 residues in the CDR3. CDR3 in DNA: TGCGCCAGCAGTGAGAAAAGGGGGCGGAACTATGGCTACACCTTC. This gives the protein CASSEKRGRNYGYTF.

Only one count was recorded for this clone. The rearrangement uses TRBV7-9 and TRBJ2-3; D uncertain. This CDR3 comprises 15 residues. Germline V lookup: CDR1 SEHNR, CDR2 FQNEAQ (reference sequence). The germline V and J ends were trimmed by 1 base and 4 bases, with 12 bases remaining between them. The CDR3 spells CASSLGAVGPDTQYF. CDR3 nucleotide sequence: TGTGCCAGCAGCTTAGGCGCCGTCGGTCCAGATACGCAGTATTTT.

The DNA of the CDR3 is TGTGCCAGCCAAGCCGAGGGGGCCCTCTCCTACAATGAGCAGTTCTTC. This gives the protein CASQAEGALSYNEQFF. The rearrangement joins TRBV7-2 to TRBJ2-1, with TRBD1 identical over 7 bases. V was pared by 8 bases and J by 0 bases, with 10 bases of the junction left unmatched. CDR1 and CDR2 (germline): SGHTA, FQGNSA. The CDR3 contains 16 residues.

The chain joins TRBV9 to TRBJ1-6, with 9 bases fitting TRBD1. CDR1 and CDR2 (germline): SGDLS, YYNGEE. The CDR3 extends over 15 amino acids. V lost 2 bases and J lost 9; bases outside the gene matches: 6. The CDR3 DNA reads TGTGCCAGCAGCGTGGGACAGGGACGATCTTCACCCCTCCACTTT. Protein product: CASSVGQGRSSPLHF.